The 3 T cell receptor beta chains given below trace back to one sample, sequenced in a study of shared clonotypes between healthy human individuals. Measured with immunoSEQ multiplex PCR; TCRdb has only the in-frame clones, and not every one. This sample has about 1.5 million clones, with around 98% found just once. Sequenced sample: naive CD4+ T cells sorted from blood. Indicated subset: CD45RA+ positively selected. The receptors derive from a young man in good health.

The chain combines TRBV9 with TRBJ2-2; 14 bases are shared with TRBD2. J lost 4 bases, V lost 3 bases, and 8 bases had no gene match. The CDR3 sequence is 18 residues long. CDR1 and CDR2 from the germline V gene are SGDLS and YYNGEE. CDR3 DNA: TGTGCCAGCAGCGGCCCAGAGGGACTAGCGGGAGTCACCGGGGAGCTGTTTTTT. Its protein is CASSGPEGLAGVTGELFF. Supplemented by reference TRBV9 and TRBJ2-2, the full variable domain reads DSGVTQTPKHLITATGQRVTLRCSPRSGDLSVYWYQQSLDQGLQFLIQYYNGEERAKGNILERFSAQQFPDLHSELNLSSLELGDSALYFCASSGPEGLAGVTGELFFGEGSRLTVL.

This chain uses TRBV6-1 with TRBJ2-7; possible D gene TRBD2, 5 bases. CDR3 length: 14 amino acids. Germline assignment: CDR1 MNHNS and CDR2 SASEGT. Trimming shortened V by 6 bases and J by 4 bases, and 16 bases separated the two germline ends. Here the CDR3 DNA reads TGTGCCAGCAGACCTAGCATCGCAAATTACGAGCAGTACTTC. It encodes CASRPSIANYEQYF.

This chain links TRBV9 with TRBJ1-2; 8 bases match TRBD1. The V gene's germline CDR1 is SGDLS and CDR2 YYNGEE. Germline trimming cut 0 bases from V and 6 bases from J; bases unmatched to any gene: 4. This CDR3 spans 14 amino acids. The CDR3 protein is CASSVGVTGDGYTF. As DNA, the CDR3 is TGTGCCAGCAGCGTAGGAGTGACAGGGGATGGCTACACCTTC.